This T cell receptor (beta chain) comes out of a study of human T cells and chemical hapten exposure (dated by TCRdb to the early 2020s). A note on the overall study: For sensitization, 2% DPC in acetone was applied to a roughly 2 cm by roughly 2 cm area of upper inner arm skin. Throughout the roughly 23-week study period, patients were also given weekly therapeutic DPC doses on the scalp. Patch tests used Finn chambers with 0.01% DPC on the upper back, scored after 6 days by International Contact Dermatitis Research Group standards. The patient cohort, mostly female, included alopecia areata with under or over 50% scalp involvement, alopecia totalis and alopecia universalis. The libraries were sequenced as a pool, and the TCR yield per sample differed mostly because of small variations in library volumes within the pool. This study followed changes in the peripheral blood TCR repertoire in vivo during primary and secondary sensitization of alopecia patients to the hapten diphenylcyclopropenone (DPC). Blood was sampled from patients pre-sensitization (week 0) and at 2, 6 and about 24 weeks after DPC sensitization. Under 30 alopecia patients gave blood for TCR sequencing at one to four time points (pre-sensitization, 2, 6 and 24 weeks). The paper as a whole reports these results and caveats: DPC sensitization did not change the number of TCRs with a frequency above 1 in 1000, and there was no evidence of changes in global repertoire structure. Significantly more large CDR3 similarity clusters were formed by expanded TCRs than by pre-sensitization or healthy control sets, consistent with antigen-driven responses. Because every patient had alopecia, a presumed autoimmune disease, the patients' immune response might differ from that of healthy individuals. Patch test score was positively correlated with the number of PT1 expanded TCRs, with significance at thresholds 8, 16 and 32 but not at 4. Repeated subsampling changed both the strength of the expansion versus patch-test correlation and the threshold at which the correlation became significant.

Library preparation used RACE. Sequencer: NextSeq 500. During library preparation, unique molecular identifiers were attached to individual cDNA molecules so that TCRs could be counted in a quantitative, reproducible way. Both TCR alpha and TCR beta chains were sequenced from each blood RNA sample. As for the original processing: Samples had a median of roughly 98,000 TCRs, with a range from roughly 20,000 to 690,600. The Decombinator software suite was used to annotate the V, J and CDR3 of the TCR reads. Every sample was subsampled to the same number of TCRs (28,000) for the PS versus PT1 abundance plots. Expanded TCRs were defined as absent before sensitization and observed at least eight times at the 2-week time point. Using fastp at Q25 and MiXCR, TCRdb reprocessed the public reads and kept productive beta chains. Rows with a matching CDR3 protein are joined into one entry that keeps the most common DNA and genes. The V and J calls, along with clone size, are taken from TCRdb and not from the paper's own processing. The sample table holds 25,000 to 35,000 distinct CDR3 sequences, of which 4.5% to 7.5% were seen once. The ten largest clones represent 4.5% to 6.5% of the sample.

V is reduced by 2 bases and J by 5 bases, leaving a spacing of 6 bases between them. The germline V gene yields SQVTM for CDR1 and ANQGSEA for CDR2. The CDR3 sequence holds 11 residues, the cysteine and phenylalanine included. The only DNA kept is the CDR3, 33 bases in frame from the first base. Read against the paper, the sample's time point label means: patch test 3, about 24 weeks after DPC sensitization. The sample's treatment or condition label, in plain terms: therapeutic diphenylcyclopropenone sensitization with weekly scalp DPC. At every patch-test visit, the blood draw took place before the patch test was put on. Patients were considered eligible if aged 18 to 70, diagnosed with alopecia and deemed suitable for DPC therapy, and patients were excluded if pregnant. Total RNA was extracted from unfractionated whole blood that had been collected in Tempus Blood RNA tubes. This clonotype was counted many times. Its target antigen remains unknown. No much larger clone exists at a distance of one base, and base qualities are not known.

Rearrangement joined TRBV29-1 to TRBJ2-5, with no confidently assigned D gene. This TCR was recovered from a man under 40 with alopecia areata. Some clones in this sample may be carry-over from other donors' samples. The input for sequencing was whole blood, taken in connection with sensitization to the hapten diphenylcyclopropenone (DPC). For the CDR3, the sequence is CSVEWQETQYF. The nucleotide sequence reads TGCAGCGTTGAATGGCAGGAGACCCAGTACTTC.